The subject of this entry is one T cell receptor (beta chain). Antigen specificity is unknown. Using the 5' RACE reads, TCRdb records one entry per CDR3 protein without DNA. The table lists about 380,000 distinct CDR3 sequences. These data originate in a study of T cells expressing NK-cell markers. Study-wide background: Among eight sequenced donors, seven carried HCMV seropositivity while one was seronegative. Study results and caveats: The share of CD8+ T cells held by dominant NKG2C+ clonotypes was roughly 1.0-7.5% in about 6 donors. Where four donors were concerned, these clonotypes also led the CD3+CD56-NKG2C+ fraction.

Germline CDR1 reads MGHRA; CDR2 reads YSYEKL. The length of the CDR3 is 13 residues. This clonotype was sampled from a man between 18 and 69 years old in good health. Sequencing used blood T cells: a sorted CD56 or NKG2C T cell subset, CD4+ or CD8+ T cells, or bulk PBMC T cells (not recorded which). The rearrangement links TRBV4-1 to TRBJ1-4. The chain's CDR3 is CASSQVIREKLFF.